The 17 T cell receptor beta chains reported below all come from one sample, sequenced in a study of T cell responses to AZD1222 COVID-19 vaccine. Some clones are missing from TCRdb's copy, which holds only in-frame ones; the method was immunoSEQ multiplex PCR. Seen here are 100,000 or so clones, 90% observed once, and the top ten hold under 1.5%. Source: peripheral blood, taken on day 0 of AZD1222 vaccination. The receptor source for this set is an adult in good health.

This chain joins TRBV19 and TRBJ1-2, with D tentatively TRBD1 (5 bases). V lost 3 bases, J lost 1 base, and 9 bases lay in between. CDR3 length equals 14 residues. Germline loops: CDR1 LNHDA, CDR2 SQIVND (reference sequence). CDR3 loop: CASSMGEYNYGYTF. CDR3 DNA: TGTGCCAGTAGTATGGGGGAATATAACTATGGCTACACCTTC.

J is TRBJ1-1 and V is TRBV2; TRBD1 agrees at 9 bases. The CDR3 loop spans 15 amino acids. The germline V gene has CDR1 SNHLY and CDR2 FYNNEI. V gave up 8 bases and J gave up 2 bases; unmatched junction bases: 9. The CDR3 sequence: CASPGQGFLNTEAFF. CDR3 coding DNA: TGTGCCAGCCCGGGACAGGGATTTTTAAACACTGAAGCTTTCTTT.

The CDR3 region is CASRPSGTEDNSPLHF. As DNA, the CDR3 is TGTGCCAGCAGACCAAGTGGGACAGAAGATAATTCACCCCTCCACTTT. The chain is built from TRBV28 and TRBJ1-6; TRBD1 aligns across 7 bases. In germline, CDR1 is MDHEN, CDR2 SYDVKM. Trimming at V came to 6 bases and at J to 5 bases, leaving 10 bases not matched to a gene. The CDR3 is 16 residues long.

The V gene is TRBV19, the J gene TRBJ1-2; 9 nucleotides line up with TRBD1. V shed 3 bases, J shed 9 bases, and the junction held 11 bases outside the gene matches. Germline V gene data show CDR1 as LNHDA and CDR2 as SQIVND (reference sequence). This CDR3 has 15 residues. This chain's CDR3 is CASSIPFRDRESYTF. CDR3 nucleotides: TGTGCCAGTAGTATCCCTTTCCGGGACAGGGAGAGCTACACCTTC. Supplemented by reference TRBV19 and TRBJ1-2, the full variable domain reads DGGITQSPKYLFRKEGQNVTLSCEQNLNHDAMYWYRQDPGQGLRLIYYSQIVNDFQKGDIAEGYSVSREKKESFPLTVTSAQKNPTAFYLCASSIPFRDRESYTFGSGTRLTVV.

The rearrangement links TRBV6-8 to TRBJ2-2; perhaps TRBD1 as D (6 bases). V was pared by 2 bases and J by 3 bases, with 13 bases between. Germline CDR1 reads MNHGY; CDR2 reads SAAAGT. The CDR3 sequence is 16 residues long. CDR3 DNA sequence: TGTGCCAGCAGTTACAAGGTGGCAGGGGACACCGGGGAGCTGTTTTTT. Its translation is CASSYKVAGDTGELFF.

This clone showed up just a few times. The rearrangement joins TRBV6-5 to TRBJ1-1, with D perhaps TRBD1 (5 bases). The V end lost 7 bases, the J end lost 3 bases, and 12 bases lay between the germline ends. Germline lookup yields CDR1 MNHEY and CDR2 SVGAGI. This CDR3 is built from 13 residues. The CDR3 nucleotides read TGTGCCAGCACGCGACAGTTCGACACTGAAGCTTTCTTT. Its protein is CASTRQFDTEAFF.

The chain has TRBV7-9 and TRBJ1-6; 8 positions agree with TRBD1. The germline V gene has CDR1 SEHNR and CDR2 FQNEAQ (reference sequence). The CDR3 loop spans 16 amino acids. Trimming took 5 bases from V and 10 from J; bases not matched to a gene: 13. The CDR3 sequence is CASSRRGQAFSSPLHF. CDR3 coding DNA: TGTGCCAGCAGCCGGAGGGGACAGGCGTTCTCCTCACCCCTCCACTTT.

V usage is TRBV2 and J usage is TRBJ1-5; D perhaps matches TRBD1 (5 bases). Germline assignment: CDR1 SNHLY and CDR2 FYNNEI. V was pared by 6 bases and J by 5 bases, with 11 bases between. The CDR3 runs to 13 residues. The CDR3, as DNA: TGTGCCAGCAGGGGGTGGGGGGATCAGCCCCAGCATTTT. It is translated as CASRGWGDQPQHF.

This clone was picked up one time. The chain employs TRBV5-1 and TRBJ1-3; tentatively, D is TRBD1 (6 bases). This CDR3 has 16 amino acids. CDR1 and CDR2 (germline): SGHRS, YFSETQ. Trimming pared 0 bases from V and 4 bases from J, leaving 14 bases between. CDR3 region: CASSLATAGAGNTIYF. CDR3 bases: TGCGCCAGCAGCTTGGCGACAGCAGGGGCCGGAAACACCATATATTTT. Full variable domain (remainder filled in from reference TRBV5-1 and TRBJ1-3): KAGVTQTPRYLIKTRGQQVTLSCSPISGHRSVSWYQQTPGQGLQFLFEYFSETQRNKGNFPGRFSGRQFSNSRSEMNVSTLELGDSALYLCASSLATAGAGNTIYFGEGSWLTVV.

The CDR3 sequence: CASSSEANTDTQYF. CDR3 DNA: TGTGCCAGCAGCTCGGAGGCGAACACAGATACGCAGTATTTT. The chain combines TRBV11-3 with TRBJ2-3; a possible D gene is TRBD2 (5 bases). In germline, CDR1 is SGHNT, CDR2 YENEEA. The CDR3 is made up of 14 amino acids. V lost 4 bases to trimming and J lost 2 bases, with 10 bases between them.

This clone was found once. DNA for the CDR3: TGTGCCAGCCAGGGACAGGGGGCGGTCGGGGAGCTGTTTTTT. Encoded protein: CASQGQGAVGELFF. This rearrangement joins TRBV9 to TRBJ2-2, with 12 bases matching TRBD1. Looked up from germline, CDR1 is SGDLS and CDR2 is YYNGEE. V trimming: 7 bases; J trimming: 7 bases; junction bases outside the gene matches: 5. This CDR3 comprises 14 residues.

V is TRBV7-8 and J is TRBJ2-3; D gene uncertain. The CDR3 is 13 amino acids. Germline CDR1 SGHVS, CDR2 FQNEAQ. Trimming left V 6 bases short and J 2 bases short, with 9 bases between. Here the CDR3 reads CASSSQVTDTQYF. DNA of the CDR3: TGTGCCAGCAGTAGCCAGGTCACAGATACGCAGTATTTT.

V gene TRBV5-1 combines with J gene TRBJ1-1; no reliable D call. This CDR3 region has 14 residues. V lost 5 bases to trimming and J lost 0 bases, with 11 bases between them. CDR1 and CDR2 (germline): SGHRS, YFSETQ. CDR3 region: CASSSTVMNTEAFF. Written as DNA, the CDR3 is TGCGCCAGCAGTTCGACGGTCATGAACACTGAAGCTTTCTTT.

The chain uses TRBV11-2 and TRBJ1-2, with D hard to call. This CDR3 has 15 amino acids. V was clipped by 5 bases and J by 7 bases, with 20 bases between them. Germline CDR1 reads SGHAT; CDR2 reads FQNNGV. CDR3 nucleotides: TGTGCCAGCAGCCCCGACATGCGTGGTGCGGGTGGCTACACCTTC. This gives the protein CASSPDMRGAGGYTF.

The chain joins TRBV6-9 to TRBJ2-2, with D hard to call. Germline V gives CDR1 MNHGY, CDR2 SVAAGI. With 3 bases removed from V and 6 bases from J, the gap between germline ends came to 11 bases. The length of the CDR3 is 14 residues. This chain's CDR3 is CASSYLPRAGELFF. CDR3 DNA: TGTGCCAGCAGTTACCTTCCAAGGGCCGGGGAGCTGTTTTTT.

The chain recombines TRBV5-1 with TRBJ1-2; D is ambiguous. Trimming took off 2 bases at V and 6 bases at J, with 14 bases between the two ends. The CDR3 is 14 residues long. Germline values: CDR1 SGHRS, CDR2 YFSETQ. CDR3 in DNA: TGCGCCAGCAGCTTAGAGGGCGAGGTTCATGGCTACACCTTC. Translated: CASSLEGEVHGYTF.

The rearrangement joins TRBV3-1 (or the pseudogene TRBV3-2) to TRBJ2-3, with TRBD2 as a possible D gene (7 bases). In germline, CDR1 is LGHDT, CDR2 YNNKEL (reference sequence). V shed 3 bases and J shed 2 bases, with 18 bases lying between them. The length of the CDR3 is 17 residues. The CDR3 is CASSHAGAESYTDTQYF. CDR3 coding DNA: TGTGCCAGCAGCCACGCGGGGGCCGAGAGTTACACAGATACGCAGTATTTT.